This T cell receptor beta chain was retrieved from a study of cytotoxic CD8 clonotypes in ibrutinib-treated CLL listed by TCRdb under 2021. Study-level background: In this cohort, about 16 patients were treatment-naive and ten to twelve were relapsed/refractory, while fewer than 18 had unmutated IGHV. Of the 90 or so participants in the trial, about 26 had longitudinal samples available. Cryopreserved peripheral blood mononuclear cells were obtained prior to treatment, at the time of response, and at either disease progression or sustained remission. Response samples were taken after a median of 12 months on treatment, ranging from roughly 6 to 36 months. Partial responses were observed in approximately 24 patients and complete responses in 2; after a median follow-up of 68 months, remission was maintained in roughly 15 patients and progression was observed in roughly twelve. Every remission and progressive disease sample was obtained while ibrutinib was still being received by the patients. On average, each sample yielded around 250,000 productive templates and around 100,000 productive rearrangements.

Explained via the paper, the time point label denotes: about twelve months on ibrutinib. For TCR beta library preparation, roughly 2 micrograms of genomic DNA were isolated from cryopreserved PBMCs. Longitudinal blood samples from CLL patients on ibrutinib monotherapy were analyzed using high-throughput TCR beta sequencing. Patients were enrolled in a phase 2 open-label single-center ibrutinib monotherapy trial. What the work shows at the level of the full study, not this receptor alone: Sampling times were not matched between patients in sustained remission and patients whose disease was progressing, and lymph node repertoires were not examined. At baseline, clonality was higher than in age-matched healthy donors and showed a strong correlation with circulating CD8+ T-cell counts. Public clonotypes were rare and either contracted or stayed stable during treatment, and the rise in clonality at ibrutinib response reflected the expansion of private clonotypes. An increase in clonality was observed at ibrutinib response, with clonality remaining stable during sustained remission and falling back toward baseline at progression.

The CDR3 sequence holds 20 residues, the cysteine and phenylalanine included. Kept here is only the CDR3 DNA, which spans 60 bases and is read in frame from base 1. Ends trimmed: V by 2 bases, J by 8 bases; bases unmatched to a gene: 21. In the germline V gene, CDR1 corresponds to SGHRS and CDR2 to YFSETQ. On a MiSeq, deep resolution sequencing aimed for a depth between 1 in 1 million and 1 in 200,000 T cells, with each clonotype covered 10x on average. The immunoSEQ hsTCRB Kit was used to generate TCR beta libraries. In the paper's pipeline: Data were analyzed with ImmunoSEQ Data Assistant and ImmunoSEQ Analyzer, with V, D and J genes assigned per IMGT definitions. Clonality, with values ranging from 0 to 1, was calculated as one minus the normalized Shannon entropy of productive rearrangement frequencies. Public clonotype analysis was restricted to overrepresented clonotypes comprising at least 0.05% of each patient's repertoire. Thirteen repertoires from age-matched healthy donors, obtained from immuneACCESS, served as clonality controls. Imported from immuneACCESS, the table was reduced by TCRdb to in-frame sequences with V and J called. These copies leave out some clones; in studies compared against another copy, an unresolved V gene accounts for under half, and the cause of the remainder is not known. The DNA gave D and trimming, while V, J and clone size come from that table. The sample table shows hundreds of thousands of clones, and more than 70% are seen once. The ten largest clones add up to approximately 10% of the sample.

Note on this clone: Its antigen is unknown. No base qualities exist here, and no much larger clone lies one base off it.

The sequencing used PBMCs, collected after 12 months of ibrutinib treatment. The TCR originated in a human donor with chronic lymphocytic leukemia. The chain uses TRBV5-1 and TRBJ2-1; 11 bases in between match TRBD2. The CDR3 sequence is CASSFSPPSGRSKGDDEQFF. The DNA sequence is TGCGCCAGCAGCTTCTCTCCCCCTAGCGGGAGGAGTAAGGGAGACGATGAGCAGTTCTTC.